This is a list of T cell receptor beta chains from one sample in a study of shared clonotypes between healthy human individuals. Assay used: immunoSEQ multiplex PCR; TCRdb lists only in-frame clones, some missing. In the table there are 400,000 or so clones, about 96% of which are singletons. Sequenced: memory CD8+ T cells sorted from blood. These TCRs come from a man aged 30-40 years in good health. CDR3s include the opening cysteine and the closing phenylalanine or tryptophan. D genes are given only for firm matches. Size tells how often a clone was seen (once, few, many) or the class of an expanded clone, and some rows leave it out.

clone_size: -
v_call: TRBV6-5
j_call: TRBJ1-5
d_call: -
cdr3_nt: TGTGCCAGCAGTTCACGGACCGGGACAAACAATCAGCCCCAGCATTTT
cdr3_aa: CASSSRTGTNNQPQHF

clone_size: -
v_call: TRBV6-5
j_call: TRBJ1-5
d_call: TRBD1
cdr3_nt: TGTGCCAGCGGAAGGACAGGAACAAATCAGCCCCAGCATTTT
cdr3_aa: CASGRTGTNQPQHF

clone_size: -
v_call: TRBV7-6
j_call: TRBJ2-2
d_call: TRBD2
cdr3_nt: TGTGCCAGCAGCTTAGATAGCGGGAGGGCCACCGGGGAGCTGTTTTTT
cdr3_aa: CASSLDSGRATGELFF

clone_size: -
v_call: TRBV27
j_call: TRBJ1-3
d_call: -
cdr3_nt: TGTGCCAGCAGTTTACGGGCGACAGGCCTCTCTGGAAACACCATATATTTT
cdr3_aa: CASSLRATGLSGNTIYF

clone_size: -
v_call: TRBV30
j_call: TRBJ1-2
d_call: TRBD1
cdr3_nt: TGTGCCTGGAGTGTAGCCACGACAGGGCGAGGCTACACCTTC
cdr3_aa: CAWSVATTGRGYTF

clone_size: -
v_call: TRBV7-2
j_call: TRBJ1-1
d_call: -
cdr3_nt: TGTGCCAGCAGAATGGGGCTGAACACTGAAGCTTTCTTT
cdr3_aa: CASRMGLNTEAFF

clone_size: -
v_call: TRBV19
j_call: TRBJ1-2
d_call: -
cdr3_nt: TGTGCCAGTAGCGGCGCGGATGGCTACACCTTC
cdr3_aa: CASSGADGYTF

clone_size: -
v_call: TRBV7-3
j_call: TRBJ1-2
d_call: TRBD1
cdr3_nt: TGTGCCAGCAGCTTAGTCCAGGGGGCGTCCTATGGCTACACCTTC
cdr3_aa: CASSLVQGASYGYTF

clone_size: -
v_call: TRBV25-1
j_call: TRBJ2-1
d_call: -
cdr3_nt: TGTGCCAGCAGTAACCCCCGAAGGGACGATGAGCAGTTCTTC
cdr3_aa: CASSNPRRDDEQFF

clone_size: -
v_call: TRBV19
j_call: TRBJ1-2
d_call: -
cdr3_nt: TGTGCCAGTAGTATTCTGGGCAGCCGACCTAACTATGGCTACACCTTC
cdr3_aa: CASSILGSRPNYGYTF

clone_size: -
v_call: TRBV28
j_call: TRBJ1-3
d_call: -
cdr3_nt: TGTGCCAGCAGACCCCCCGCCTCTGGAAACACCATATATTTT
cdr3_aa: CASRPPASGNTIYF

clone_size: -
v_call: TRBV5-1
j_call: TRBJ2-1
d_call: TRBD1
cdr3_nt: TGCGCCAGCAGCCCACCGACAGGGTGGAATGAGCAGTTCTTC
cdr3_aa: CASSPPTGWNEQFF

clone_size: once
v_call: TRBV11-2
j_call: TRBJ2-7
d_call: TRBD2
cdr3_nt: TGTGCCAGCAGCCGGACTAGCCGGGACTACGAGCAGTACTTC
cdr3_aa: CASSRTSRDYEQYF

clone_size: -
v_call: TRBV29-1
j_call: TRBJ2-7
d_call: -
cdr3_nt: TGCAGCGTGGGCGACAGCGGCCTCTACGAGCAGTACTTC
cdr3_aa: CSVGDSGLYEQYF

clone_size: -
v_call: TRBV6-5
j_call: TRBJ2-7
d_call: -
cdr3_nt: TGTGCCAGCAGTTACCCCGACAGAGCGAGTTTATACGAGCAGTACTTC
cdr3_aa: CASSYPDRASLYEQYF

clone_size: -
v_call: TRBV20-1
j_call: TRBJ2-3
d_call: -
cdr3_nt: TGCAGTGCTGGACAGCCAGATACGCAGTATTTT
cdr3_aa: CSAGQPDTQYF

clone_size: -
v_call: TRBV29-1
j_call: TRBJ2-3
d_call: TRBD2
cdr3_nt: TGCAGCGTTCAGGGACTAGCTACAGATACGCAGTATTTT
cdr3_aa: CSVQGLATDTQYF

clone_size: once
v_call: TRBV7-9
j_call: TRBJ2-3
d_call: -
cdr3_nt: TGTGCCAGCAGCTTAGGTTACTCTGGGGGCACAGATACGCAGTATTTT
cdr3_aa: CASSLGYSGGTDTQYF

clone_size: -
v_call: TRBV23-1
j_call: TRBJ2-1
d_call: TRBD2
cdr3_nt: TGCGCCAGCAGTCCTCTAGCGGGAACCCCACACACTAATGAGCAGTTCTTC
cdr3_aa: CASSPLAGTPHTNEQFF

clone_size: -
v_call: TRBV30
j_call: TRBJ1-2
d_call: -
cdr3_nt: TGTGCCTATAAAAATTCAGGGTTGGGGTATGGCTACACCTTC
cdr3_aa: CAYKNSGLGYGYTF

clone_size: -
v_call: TRBV5-4
j_call: TRBJ2-1
d_call: -
cdr3_nt: TGTGCCAGCAGCTCCATTGAGGTCAATGAGCAGTTCTTC
cdr3_aa: CASSSIEVNEQFF

clone_size: -
v_call: TRBV6-1
j_call: TRBJ2-5
d_call: TRBD1
cdr3_nt: TGTGCCAGCAGTAAGGGACAGTACCAAGAGACCCAGTACTTC
cdr3_aa: CASSKGQYQETQYF

clone_size: -
v_call: TRBV11-3
j_call: TRBJ2-2
d_call: -
cdr3_nt: TGTGCCAGCAGCTCGCTTGGGGGGACCGGGGAGCTGTTTTTT
cdr3_aa: CASSSLGGTGELFF

clone_size: -
v_call: TRBV2
j_call: TRBJ1-5
d_call: TRBD1
cdr3_nt: TGTGCCAGCAGAGGGACAGATAATCAGCCCCAGCATTTT
cdr3_aa: CASRGTDNQPQHF

clone_size: -
v_call: TRBV27
j_call: TRBJ2-1
d_call: -
cdr3_nt: TGTGCCAGCAGTTCCATGGGCCGGGCTAGTTACAATGAGCAGTTCTTC
cdr3_aa: CASSSMGRASYNEQFF

clone_size: -
v_call: TRBV6-1
j_call: TRBJ2-4
d_call: TRBD1
cdr3_nt: TGTGCCAGCAGTGATATGCCTACAGGGGGAGTAGCCAAAAACATTCAGTACTTC
cdr3_aa: CASSDMPTGGVAKNIQYF

clone_size: -
v_call: TRBV7-9
j_call: TRBJ2-3
d_call: -
cdr3_nt: TGTGCCAGCAGCTTAAAAGGGCCGGGGCCGGTCACAGATACGCAGTATTTT
cdr3_aa: CASSLKGPGPVTDTQYF

clone_size: -
v_call: TRBV6-1
j_call: TRBJ2-7
d_call: -
cdr3_nt: TGTGCCAGCAGTGGCGGACAGTCCCTCTCCTACGAGCAGTACTTC
cdr3_aa: CASSGGQSLSYEQYF

clone_size: -
v_call: TRBV9
j_call: TRBJ2-7
d_call: -
cdr3_nt: TGTGCCAGCAGCGTAGGGGGTAGCAGCGAGCAGTACTTC
cdr3_aa: CASSVGGSSEQYF

clone_size: -
v_call: TRBV9
j_call: TRBJ1-2
d_call: -
cdr3_nt: TGTGCCAGCAGCGACTCGATACAGGGAGGCTATGGCTACACCTTC
cdr3_aa: CASSDSIQGGYGYTF

clone_size: -
v_call: TRBV7-9
j_call: TRBJ2-2
d_call: TRBD2
cdr3_nt: TGTGCCAGCAGCTCCCGGACTAGCGGGAGTTTAGGGACCGGGGAGCTGTTTTTT
cdr3_aa: CASSSRTSGSLGTGELFF

clone_size: -
v_call: TRBV7-2
j_call: TRBJ2-7
d_call: TRBD1
cdr3_nt: TGTGCCAGCAGCTTAGTCCGGGACAGGGGTCACGAGCAGTACTTC
cdr3_aa: CASSLVRDRGHEQYF

clone_size: -
v_call: TRBV6-5
j_call: TRBJ1-4
d_call: TRBD1
cdr3_nt: TGTGCCAGCAGGACCACAGGGGTAAATGAAAAACTGTTTTTT
cdr3_aa: CASRTTGVNEKLFF

clone_size: -
v_call: TRBV7-9
j_call: TRBJ1-3
d_call: -
cdr3_nt: TGTGCCAGCAGTCACCAAACCGGTTCTGGGCTTCTAACTGGAAACACCATATATTTT
cdr3_aa: CASSHQTGSGLLTGNTIYF

clone_size: few
v_call: TRBV10-3
j_call: TRBJ2-5
d_call: -
cdr3_nt: TGTGCCATCAGTCGTGGGTCGGGGAGGGAGACCCAGTACTTC
cdr3_aa: CAISRGSGRETQYF

clone_size: once
v_call: TRBV18
j_call: TRBJ1-6
d_call: -
cdr3_nt: TGTGCCAGCTCACGCTACCGGGACAATCTTGATTCACCCCTCCACTTT
cdr3_aa: CASSRYRDNLDSPLHF

clone_size: -
v_call: TRBV27
j_call: TRBJ1-1
d_call: TRBD1
cdr3_nt: TGTGCCAGCAGTCCCCGGACAGGGCTGAACACTGAAGCTTTCTTT
cdr3_aa: CASSPRTGLNTEAFF

clone_size: once
v_call: TRBV28
j_call: TRBJ2-5
d_call: -
cdr3_nt: TGTGCCAGCAGTGAGTCACTACTAGGACAGAGTGGGACCCAGTACTTC
cdr3_aa: CASSESLLGQSGTQYF

clone_size: -
v_call: TRBV7-3
j_call: TRBJ2-7
d_call: TRBD2
cdr3_nt: TGTGCCAGCAGCTTACTAGCGGGAGATGAGCAGTACTTC
cdr3_aa: CASSLLAGDEQYF

clone_size: -
v_call: TRBV10-1
j_call: TRBJ1-5
d_call: -
cdr3_nt: TGCGCCAGCAGAAAGGGTATCCTTAGCAATCAGCCCCAGCATTTT
cdr3_aa: CASRKGILSNQPQHF

clone_size: -
v_call: TRBV10-2
j_call: TRBJ2-7
d_call: TRBD2
cdr3_nt: TGCGCCAGCAGTGAAGTAGCGGGAGAGGACTACGAGCAGTACTTC
cdr3_aa: CASSEVAGEDYEQYF

clone_size: few
v_call: TRBV27
j_call: TRBJ2-2
d_call: TRBD2
cdr3_nt: TGTGCCAGCTCATCGGGGGGAGGGCTCGGGGAGCTGTTTTTT
cdr3_aa: CASSSGGGLGELFF

clone_size: -
v_call: TRBV2
j_call: TRBJ1-2
d_call: TRBD1
cdr3_nt: TGTGCCAGCAGCCCCCGTACCCTTGCCGGGACAGAGAATTATGGCTACACCTTC
cdr3_aa: CASSPRTLAGTENYGYTF

clone_size: -
v_call: TRBV5-3
j_call: TRBJ1-5
d_call: -
cdr3_nt: TGTGCCAGAAGGCGGAGATCGGCGGGCAATCAGCCCCAGCATTTT
cdr3_aa: CARRRRSAGNQPQHF

clone_size: -
v_call: TRBV6-5
j_call: TRBJ2-3
d_call: -
cdr3_nt: TGTGCCAGCAGTTACTCAGGGAATAGCAATCAGCCCCAGTATTTT
cdr3_aa: CASSYSGNSNQPQYF

clone_size: -
v_call: TRBV4-2
j_call: TRBJ1-5
d_call: TRBD1
cdr3_nt: TGTGCCAGCAGCCAAGGGGCCAAGGCCAGGGGGAATCAGCCCCAGCATTTT
cdr3_aa: CASSQGAKARGNQPQHF

clone_size: -
v_call: TRBV28
j_call: TRBJ2-7
d_call: -
cdr3_nt: TGTGCCAGCAGTTGGGGGAGCGAGCAGTACTTC
cdr3_aa: CASSWGSEQYF

clone_size: once
v_call: TRBV5-1
j_call: TRBJ2-3
d_call: -
cdr3_nt: TGCGCCAGCAGCCAAACAGATACGCAGTATTTT
cdr3_aa: CASSQTDTQYF

clone_size: -
v_call: TRBV4-2
j_call: TRBJ2-3
d_call: TRBD1
cdr3_nt: TGTGCCAGCAGCCAAGTGACAGGGGGCACAGATACGCAGTATTTT
cdr3_aa: CASSQVTGGTDTQYF

clone_size: -
v_call: TRBV18
j_call: TRBJ1-1
d_call: TRBD1
cdr3_nt: TGTGCCAGCTCAAGGACAGGGAACACTGAAGCTTTCTTT
cdr3_aa: CASSRTGNTEAFF

clone_size: once
v_call: TRBV7-9
j_call: TRBJ1-1
d_call: -
cdr3_nt: TGTGCCAGCAGCTTAGGTGGGGGGGCGAACACTGAAGCTTTCTTT
cdr3_aa: CASSLGGGANTEAFF

clone_size: -
v_call: TRBV11-3
j_call: TRBJ2-1
d_call: -
cdr3_nt: TGTGCCAGCGGTTCCTACAATGAGCAGTTCTTC
cdr3_aa: CASGSYNEQFF

clone_size: -
v_call: TRBV10-3
j_call: TRBJ2-3
d_call: -
cdr3_nt: TGTGCCATCAGTGAAGGTGATACGCAGTATTTT
cdr3_aa: CAISEGDTQYF